Below are 5 T cell receptor beta chains sequenced from a single sample in a study of blood T cell repertoires in COVID-19. The repertoire was sequenced with immunoSEQ multiplex PCR; TCRdb's copy has only in-frame clones and lacks some. The repertoire holds about 60,000 clones, about 78% seen once, with around 12% in the top ten. Sequences were obtained from peripheral blood. These receptors were collected from a man of 80 years or more with acute or convalescent COVID-19.

The chain employs TRBV12-5 and TRBJ2-7; no clear D. CDR3 length: 12 residues. Trimming removed 6 bases from V and 2 bases from J, with 8 bases in between. Per the germline V gene, CDR1 is LGHNT and CDR2 is FRNRAP. The CDR3 loop reads CASGPRPYEQYF. In DNA, the CDR3 is TGTGCTAGTGGCCCCAGGCCCTACGAGCAGTACTTC.

This clone was observed a few times. The chain is built from TRBV6-6 and TRBJ1-4; possibly TRBD1 for D (6 bases). V was trimmed by 2 bases and J by 1 base, leaving 8 bases between them. CDR3 size: 15 residues. CDR1 and CDR2 from the germline V gene are MNHNY and SVGAGI (reference sequence). CDR3 bases: TGTGCCAGCAGTTACCAGGGGATAACTAATGAAAAACTGTTTTTT. Amino acid sequence: CASSYQGITNEKLFF.

The V gene is TRBV3-1 (or the pseudogene TRBV3-2), the J gene TRBJ1-5; possibly TRBD1 for D (6 bases). This CDR3 comprises 15 residues. The germline V gene has CDR1 LGHDT and CDR2 YNNKEL (reference sequence). Trimming left V 4 bases short and J 2 bases short, with 12 bases between. CDR3 sequence reads: CASSRSGDGNQPQHF. The CDR3 nucleotides are TGTGCCAGCAGCCGATCAGGGGATGGCAATCAGCCCCAGCATTTT.

Only one count was recorded for this clone. This chain connects TRBV2 to TRBJ1-6; D remains ambiguous. V lost 0 bases, J lost 9 bases, and 15 bases lay in between. The CDR3 totals 16 residues. Per the germline V gene, CDR1 is SNHLY and CDR2 is FYNNEI. The CDR3 nucleotides read TGTGCCAGCAGTGAAGCAGGCGCAGGTCTGACTTCACCCCTCCACTTT. This codes for CASSEAGAGLTSPLHF.

This rearrangement joins TRBV2 to TRBJ2-7, with 10 nucleotides matching TRBD1. This CDR3 comprises 15 residues. In germline, CDR1 is SNHLY, CDR2 FYNNEI. The V gene end was trimmed by 7 bases and the J gene end by 7 bases; junction bases not matched to a gene: 13. The CDR3 loop is CASTPSWGQGKEQYF. CDR3 bases: TGTGCCAGCACCCCGAGTTGGGGACAGGGGAAAGAGCAGTACTTC.